This TCR beta chain was observed in a study of cytomegalovirus exposure and HLA in healthy donors. The CDR3 contains 14 residues. Germline V CDR1 and CDR2: LNHDA, SQIVND (reference sequence). The V and J ends lost 2 bases and 2 bases respectively, with 6 bases between them. PCR employed 60 Vbeta and 13 Jbeta primers. Sequenced by immunoSEQ multiplex PCR; TCRdb stores in-frame clones only, minus some. This repertoire shows 160,000 or so clones, 84% found once; its top ten account for 0.8% to 1.3%. The sample consisted of PBMCs. V is TRBV19 and J is TRBJ2-2; the D is unclear. The sequence was collected from a man in his thirties or forties in good health and CMV-seronegative. The CDR3 bases are TGTGCCAGTAGTATACTTGTTAACACCGGGGAGCTGTTTTTT. This codes for CASSILVNTGELFF.